This T cell receptor beta chain was captured by sequencing in a study of blood T cell repertoires in COVID-19. Study overall: Nucleic acid was either cDNA or gDNA, and it came from T cells, B-cell-depleted T cells, or PBMCs.

Method: immunoSEQ multiplex PCR; TCRdb's copy keeps in-frame clones and lacks some. This sample has approximately 470,000 clones, with approximately 83% found just once. This clone was detected ten times or more. V trimming: 5 bases; J trimming: 2 bases; junction bases outside the gene matches: 9. Germline CDR1 is MNHEY and CDR2 is SMNVEV (reference sequence). The CDR3 covers 16 residues. The TCR was taken from a human donor in a cohort sampled during active COVID-19. The chain combines TRBV27 with TRBJ2-7; 10 nucleotides match TRBD1. Specimen: peripheral blood. The CDR3 is CASSLLGTGVTYEQYF. Written as DNA, the CDR3 is TGTGCCAGCAGTCTCCTGGGGACAGGGGTAACCTACGAGCAGTACTTC.